Each of the 32 T cell receptor beta chains below was sequenced from the same sample in a study of shared clonotypes between healthy human individuals. TCRdb's table, derived via immunoSEQ multiplex PCR, lists solely in-frame clones and lacks some. The sample consists of hundreds of thousands of clones, about 74% of them appearing once. The sample was memory CD4+ T cells sorted from blood. Documented subset: CD45RA-negative fraction. The source is a woman in her 30s in good health.

This clone was observed once. The chain uses TRBV11-2 and TRBJ2-7; unclear D gene. The CDR3 totals 12 residues. Trimming shortened V by 0 bases and J by 6 bases, and 6 bases separated the two germline ends. CDR1 and CDR2 from the germline V gene are SGHAT and FQNNGV. The CDR3 nucleotides are TGTGCCAGCAGCTTAGATTATGGCGAGCAGTACTTC. Protein product: CASSLDYGEQYF.

J is TRBJ2-1 and V is TRBV6-1, with TRBD2 identical over 9 bases. Germline CDR1 and CDR2: MNHNS and SASEGT. The CDR3 length is 15 residues. V lost 3 bases and J lost 9; bases outside the gene matches: 9. The CDR3 loop reads CASSDSGRIGGEQFF. CDR3 coding DNA: TGTGCCAGCAGTGACAGCGGGAGGATCGGGGGTGAGCAGTTCTTC.

This chain uses TRBV5-1 with TRBJ1-1; the D gene is possibly TRBD1 (5 bases). CDR3 length equals 17 residues. Germline loops: CDR1 SGHRS, CDR2 YFSETQ. The V end was cut by 6 bases, the J end by 6 bases, with 27 bases between. Here the CDR3 reads CASTEPGTAKREAEAFF. The CDR3 DNA sequence: TGCGCCAGCACCGAACCTGGGACCGCAAAACGGGAGGCTGAAGCTTTCTTT.

CDR3 sequence reads: CASSLGTSTSTDTQYF. CDR3 DNA: TGCGCCAGCAGCTTGGGGACTAGCACCAGCACAGATACGCAGTATTTT. This chain connects TRBV5-1 to TRBJ2-3, with 8 bases fitting TRBD2. The germline gives CDR1 SGHRS, CDR2 YFSETQ. The CDR3 runs 16 residues. V shed 0 bases and J 0 bases; nucleotides not matched to a gene: 3.

This chain joins TRBV6-1 and TRBJ2-2; 11 bases fit TRBD1. CDR1 is MNHNS and CDR2 is SASEGT in the germline V gene. V lost 11 bases and J lost 7; bases outside the gene matches: 6. The CDR3 runs 13 residues. CDR3 loop: CAGRDRGYGELFF. CDR3 nucleotide sequence: TGTGCCGGAAGGGACAGGGGGTACGGGGAGCTGTTTTTT.

V and J are TRBV19 and TRBJ1-1; D gene ambiguous. The germline gives CDR1 LNHDA, CDR2 SQIVND (reference sequence). The CDR3 spans 15 residues. The ends were cut back, 4 bases at V and 0 bases at J, with 12 bases in the middle. In DNA, the CDR3 is TGTGCCAGTAGTAGAACCGGCGGGGTGAACACTGAAGCTTTCTTT. Residues: CASSRTGGVNTEAFF.

This clone was counted once. The chain is built from TRBV19 and TRBJ2-3; TRBD2 aligns across 10 bases. The CDR3 is made up of 16 amino acids. V shed 5 bases, J shed 0 bases, and the junction held 5 bases outside the gene matches. From germline, CDR1 is LNHDA and CDR2 SQIVND (reference sequence). In DNA form, the CDR3 reads TGTGCCAGTAGTTTATTTAGCGGGAGGAGCACAGATACGCAGTATTTT. Protein product: CASSLFSGRSTDTQYF.

The gene calls are TRBV6-1 and TRBJ1-5; 7 bases are shared with TRBD1. V was clipped by 8 bases and J by 3 bases; unmatched bases: 4. CDR1 MNHNS and CDR2 SASEGT come from the germline V gene. The CDR3 is 13 amino acids. The CDR3 loop reads CASHRGYNQPQHF. CDR3 nucleotides: TGTGCCAGCCACAGGGGTTACAATCAGCCCCAGCATTTT.

The V gene is TRBV18, the J gene TRBJ2-7, with 13 bases identical to TRBD2. Germline V gene sequence: CDR1 KGHSH, CDR2 LQKENI. The CDR3 runs 15 residues. V was pared by 4 bases and J by 3 bases, with 3 bases of the junction left unmatched. CDR3: CASSRTSGRFYEQYF. The CDR3 nucleotides read TGTGCCAGCTCACGGACTAGCGGGAGATTCTACGAGCAGTACTTC.

This clone has a single count. V is TRBV29-1 and J is TRBJ2-3; the match to TRBD2 covers 8 bases. The germline gives CDR1 SQVTM, CDR2 ANQGSEA. The CDR3 is 14 amino acids. V was clipped by 2 bases and J by 5 bases; unmatched bases: 6. This chain's CDR3 is CSVEQAGVIDTQYF. The DNA for the CDR3 is TGCAGCGTTGAACAAGCGGGAGTAATAGATACGCAGTATTTT.

Only a few counts were recorded for this clone. The V and J genes are TRBV11-2 and TRBJ1-1; possibly TRBD1 for D (5 bases). Germline V gives CDR1 SGHAT, CDR2 FQNNGV. The CDR3 contains 15 residues. Trimming shortened V by 6 bases and J by 0 bases, and 14 bases separated the two germline ends. The CDR3 DNA sequence: TGTGCCAGCAGTGACAGCCTAAATATGAACACTGAAGCTTTCTTT. Its translation is CASSDSLNMNTEAFF.

The chain couples TRBV7-2 to TRBJ2-5; TRBD1 matches 7 bases. J lost 5 bases, V lost 4 bases, and 4 bases had no gene match. Germline V gives CDR1 SGHTA, CDR2 FQGNSA. This CDR3 is 13 amino acids long. CDR3 sequence reads: CASSYDRVETQYF. The CDR3, as DNA: TGTGCCAGCAGCTACGACAGGGTGGAGACCCAGTACTTC.

This rearrangement joins TRBV5-4 to TRBJ1-4, with D unclear. Germline values: CDR1 SGHNT, CDR2 YYREEE (reference sequence). This CDR3 region has 17 residues. V was trimmed by 1 base and J by 0 bases, leaving 13 bases between them. CDR3 nucleotide sequence: TGTGCCAGCAGCTTGTGGTCAGCTTCCTCAACTAATGAAAAACTGTTTTTT. Protein product: CASSLWSASSTNEKLFF.

CDR3 in DNA: TGTGCCACCAGCAGAGATCAGTCTAGCGGGGTGGGAAACATTCAGTACTTC. This gives the protein CATSRDQSSGVGNIQYF. The rearrangement uses TRBV15 and TRBJ2-4, with TRBD2 identical over 9 bases. Germline CDR1 and CDR2: LNHNV and YYDKDF (reference sequence). The CDR3 spans 17 residues. The J segment lost 6 bases and the V segment lost 0 bases, leaving 9 bases of the junction unmatched.

The chain uses TRBV11-2 and TRBJ2-7; 9 bases match TRBD2. V lost 1 base, J lost 0 bases, and 4 bases stayed unmatched. CDR1 and CDR2 (germline): SGHAT, FQNNGV. The CDR3 length is 16 residues. This CDR3 is CASSLGLAGFSYEQYF. DNA of the CDR3: TGTGCCAGCAGCTTAGGGCTAGCGGGGTTCTCCTACGAGCAGTACTTC. Looking up the rest from reference TRBV11-2 and TRBJ2-7 gives the full variable domain: EAGVAQSPRYKIIEKRQSVAFWCNPISGHATLYWYQQILGQGPKLLIQFQNNGVVDDSQLPKDRFSAERLKGVDSTLKIQPAKLEDSAVYLCASSLGLAGFSYEQYFGPGTRLTVT.

A word on this clone: Other DNA sequences in the same sample also yield this CDR3. The chain links TRBV19 to TRBJ1-5; D not certain. There are 15 residues in the CDR3. Trimming stripped 3 bases from V and 2 bases from J, with 11 bases between. Germline V gene sequence: CDR1 LNHDA, CDR2 SQIVND (reference sequence). The CDR3 sequence is CASSIGRAGNQPQHF. CDR3 in DNA: TGTGCCAGTAGTATCGGGAGGGCGGGCAATCAGCCCCAGCATTTT. Supplemented by reference TRBV19 and TRBJ1-5, the full variable domain reads DGGITQSPKYLFRKEGQNVTLSCEQNLNHDAMYWYRQDPGQGLRLIYYSQIVNDFQKGDIAEGYSVSREKKESFPLTVTSAQKNPTAFYLCASSIGRAGNQPQHFGDGTRLSIL.

The chain is built from TRBV7-2 and TRBJ2-7; no reliable D call. The CDR3 has 14 amino acids. Germline assignment: CDR1 SGHTA and CDR2 FQGNSA. The V and J ends lost 5 bases and 5 bases respectively, with 16 bases between them. CDR3 protein: CASSRFKNLDEQYF. The CDR3 bases are TGTGCCAGCAGCCGTTTCAAAAATCTTGACGAGCAGTACTTC.

This clone was counted once. V gene TRBV9 combines with J gene TRBJ2-2, with a possible D match to TRBD2 (6 bases). The CDR3 is 14 residues long. CDR1 SGDLS and CDR2 YYNGEE come from the germline V gene. Trimming took 4 bases from V and 6 from J, leaving 13 bases between them. The CDR3 here is CASSPPLAAGELFF. The CDR3 bases are TGTGCCAGCAGCCCCCCACTAGCTGCCGGGGAGCTGTTTTTT.

J is TRBJ2-1 and V is TRBV10-3, with D possibly being TRBD2 (6 bases). Deletions cut 4 bases from V and 0 bases from J, with 16 bases between. The CDR3 consists of 17 residues. The V gene's germline CDR1 is ENHRY and CDR2 SYGVKD. CDR3 loop: CAISGRDLRDSYNEQFF. The CDR3 bases are TGTGCCATCAGTGGGCGGGACCTGCGGGACTCCTACAATGAGCAGTTCTTC.

The gene calls are TRBV28 and TRBJ2-4; D not resolved. Germline V lookup: CDR1 MDHEN, CDR2 SYDVKM. V was cut by 5 bases and J by 8 bases, with 7 bases left in between. CDR3 length equals 11 residues. The CDR3 coding sequence is TGTGCCAGCAGTAGTTTCGACATTCAGTACTTC. It codes for CASSSFDIQYF. Using reference TRBV28 and TRBJ2-4 for the parts outside the CDR3, the full variable domain is DVKVTQSSRYLVKRTGEKVFLECVQDMDHENMFWYRQDPGLGLRLIYFSYDVKMKEKGDIPEGYSVSREKKERFSLILESASTNQTSMYLCASSSFDIQYFGAGTRLSVL.

This sequence joins TRBV27 and TRBJ2-5; 7 nucleotides line up with TRBD1. The germline V gene has CDR1 MNHEY and CDR2 SMNVEV (reference sequence). V was pared by 6 bases and J by 7 bases, with 20 bases of the junction left unmatched. The CDR3 has 17 amino acids. CDR3: CASRSLGSGQRGVTQYF. The CDR3 DNA follows: TGTGCCAGCAGATCTCTGGGGTCGGGACAGAGGGGAGTGACCCAGTACTTC.

This clone was observed a single time. V and J are TRBV5-1 and TRBJ1-5, with D maybe TRBD1 (5 bases). The CDR3 spans 15 residues. Germline V gene sequence: CDR1 SGHRS, CDR2 YFSETQ. Trimming took off 4 bases at V and 1 base at J, with 12 bases between the two ends. This CDR3 is CASSPMGGSNQPQHF. CDR3 DNA: TGCGCCAGCAGCCCAATGGGGGGGAGCAATCAGCCCCAGCATTTT.

In this sample, this clone turned up once. This chain joins TRBV6-1 and TRBJ2-2, with D possibly TRBD1 on 6 matching bases. Germline V gene sequence: CDR1 MNHNS, CDR2 SASEGT. The CDR3 extends over 14 amino acids. The germline V and J ends were trimmed by 7 bases and 5 bases, with 14 bases remaining between them. The CDR3 here is CASMAAGETGELFF. DNA for the CDR3: TGTGCCAGCATGGCGGCAGGGGAAACCGGGGAGCTGTTTTTT.

The rearrangement uses TRBV9 and TRBJ2-1; the D gene is possibly TRBD1 (5 bases). The CDR3 length is 15 residues. From germline, CDR1 is SGDLS and CDR2 YYNGEE. Trimming cost V 0 bases and J 3 bases, with 10 bases left between them. CDR3 residues: CASSVDVGHYNEQFF. The CDR3 DNA reads TGTGCCAGCAGCGTAGACGTGGGGCACTACAATGAGCAGTTCTTC. Looking up the rest from reference TRBV9 and TRBJ2-1 gives the full variable domain: DSGVTQTPKHLITATGQRVTLRCSPRSGDLSVYWYQQSLDQGLQFLIQYYNGEERAKGNILERFSAQQFPDLHSELNLSSLELGDSALYFCASSVDVGHYNEQFFGPGTRLTVL.

V usage is TRBV30 and J usage is TRBJ1-1, with 11 nucleotides matching TRBD1. The CDR3 consists of 14 residues. Germline V gene data show CDR1 as GTSNPN and CDR2 as SVGIG (reference sequence). The trim removed 2 bases at V and 6 bases at J, leaving 5 bases unmatched. The chain's CDR3 is CAWSTGQGAAEAFF. CDR3 in DNA: TGTGCCTGGAGTACCGGACAGGGGGCCGCTGAAGCTTTCTTT. The whole variable domain, remainder taken from reference TRBV30 and TRBJ1-1, is SQTIHQWPATLVQPVGSPLSLECTVEGTSNPNLYWYRQAAGRGLQLLFYSVGIGQISSEVPQNLSASRPQDRQFILSSKKLLLSDSGFYLCAWSTGQGAAEAFFGQGTRLTVV.

This clone was picked up a small number of times. The J gene is TRBJ2-5, the V gene TRBV28; D might be TRBD1 or TRBD2, each matching 6 bases. Trimming took off 6 bases at V and 2 bases at J, with 13 bases between the two ends. Per germline, CDR1 MDHEN and CDR2 SYDVKM. The CDR3 length is 14 residues. The CDR3: CASSRGTPQETQYF. CDR3 bases: TGTGCCAGCAGCCGCGGGACACCACAAGAGACCCAGTACTTC.

This chain links TRBV28 with TRBJ1-1; no firm D call. V lost 1 base, J lost 7 bases, and 10 bases lay in between. The CDR3 length is 13 residues. Germline-derived CDR1 and CDR2 are MDHEN and SYDVKM. CDR3 amino acids: CASSLSARLEAFF. CDR3 DNA: TGTGCCAGCAGTTTATCGGCCCGACTTGAAGCTTTCTTT.

This chain links TRBV4-1 with TRBJ2-3; 9 nucleotides line up with TRBD2. The CDR3 length is 17 residues. Losses at the gene ends were 1 base for V and 3 bases for J; bases not matched to a gene: 8. Germline values: CDR1 MGHRA, CDR2 YSYEKL. The CDR3 sequence: CASSQGKGGRGTDTQYF. The CDR3 DNA is TGCGCCAGCAGCCAAGGAAAAGGCGGGAGGGGAACAGATACGCAGTATTTT.

The genes are TRBV10-1 and TRBJ2-1; 10 bases map to TRBD2. V shed 2 bases, J shed 4 bases, and the junction held 2 bases outside the gene matches. The CDR3 covers 15 residues. Germline V gene sequence: CDR1 WNHNN, CDR2 SYGVQD (reference sequence). Here the CDR3 DNA reads TGCGCCAGCAGTGAGGGTAGCGGGAGGTACAATGAGCAGTTCTTC. Encoded protein: CASSEGSGRYNEQFF.

The chain combines TRBV4-1 with TRBJ2-5; D might be TRBD2 (6 bases). Germline V gene data show CDR1 as MGHRA and CDR2 as YSYEKL. Trimming removed 0 bases at V and 5 bases at J, with 13 bases between. This CDR3 has 15 residues. Written as DNA, the CDR3 is TGCGCCAGCAGCCAAGAGGAGGGCGGGTGGGAGACCCAGTACTTC. Its translation is CASSQEEGGWETQYF.

This rearrangement joins TRBV2 to TRBJ1-1; 8 bases are shared with TRBD1. Germline values: CDR1 SNHLY, CDR2 FYNNEI. The junction had 5 bases not matched to a gene; V was cut back by 6 bases and J by 8 bases. The CDR3 has 12 residues. The CDR3 DNA is TGTGCCAGCAGACGACAGGGGATAGAAGCTTTCTTT. This codes for CASRRQGIEAFF.

This clone was counted between two and nine times. The chain combines TRBV2 with TRBJ1-1; D is unclear. Trimming took off 7 bases at V and 0 bases at J, with 9 bases between the two ends. The CDR3 has 13 amino acids. Germline V gene data show CDR1 as SNHLY and CDR2 as FYNNEI. The CDR3 spells CASIRQMNTEAFF. CDR3 coding DNA: TGTGCCAGCATCAGGCAGATGAACACTGAAGCTTTCTTT. The entire variable domain, with the rest obtained from reference TRBV2 and TRBJ1-1, is as follows: EPEVTQTPSHQVTQMGQEVILRCVPISNHLYFYWYRQILGQKVEFLVSFYNNEISEKSEIFDDQFSVERPDGSNFTLKIRSTKLEDSAMYFCASIRQMNTEAFFGQGTRLTVV.